These T cell receptor beta chains were read from a single sample in a study of blood T cell repertoires in COVID-19. Clones were read by immunoSEQ multiplex PCR, and TCRdb kept only the in-frame ones, dropping some. The sample contains around 280,000 clones, 87% of which appear only once. The sequencing input was peripheral blood. These receptors were collected from a woman between 50 and 59 years old who had recovered from COVID-19. CDR3s leave out the opening cysteine and the closing phenylalanine or tryptophan. The D gene is left open where the match is weak.

>TRBV5-1|TRBD1
ASSWEGQGVNGYT
>TRBV28|-
ASSHKQGLIGNTIY
>TRBV2|TRBD2
ASSNPSGSTDTQY
>TRBV30|TRBD1
AWARTGINQPQH
>TRBV12-3/TRBV12-4|-
ASSIGVGTEAF
>TRBV5-1|-
ASSLEHTGLLGYT
>TRBV5-1|-
ASSPGQSRPY
>TRBV9|TRBD1
ASSARTGAYSGNTIY
>TRBV5-5|-
ASSLGLNTDTQY
>TRBV28|-
ASSLYGVTQY
>TRBV28|-
ASSPDTLGAF
>TRBV7-9|-
ASSLAMGRSTGELF
>TRBV20-1|TRBD2
SASSGVSSYEQY
>TRBV5-1|TRBD2
ASSLPGTSSSLNTGELF
>TRBV19|TRBD1
ASLDRRTDTQY
>TRBV7-3|-
ASSLLGSKTDTQY
>TRBV25-1|-
ASVSGGVPGANVLT
>TRBV9|-
ASSVVSSYNEQF
>TRBV4-3|-
ASSLRPGEQF
>TRBV6-5|-
AVCQRGGLNEQF
>TRBV14|TRBD2
ASSHGLAGVTEQY
>TRBV6-5|-
ASSYSNSNYGYT
>TRBV28|TRBD1
ASRLLGQGTEAF
>TRBV11-1|-
ASSSWGGTYEQY
>TRBV5-1|-
ASSLGHRVLHRASEQY
>TRBV6-1|TRBD1
ASSAPDQGAYNQPQH
>TRBV9|TRBD2
ASSVRAGDGEQY
>TRBV27|-
ASSFSTGRAYNSPLH
>TRBV6-2/TRBV6-3|-
ASSDQRGGYT
>TRBV30|-
AWRGTDGYGYT
>TRBV6-2/TRBV6-3|-
ASSYLLDQGWDNEQF
>TRBV18|-
ASSPGTSSWGYT